This T cell receptor (beta chain) is drawn from a study of CD8 T cells in Susac syndrome. Background on the study: Blood was drawn from patients with Susac syndrome. At that point, they were therapy-naive, on corticosteroids, or on intravenous immunoglobulin alone.

Study results and caveats: CD4+ repertoires of Susac syndrome patients lacked detectable clonal expansion.

With respect to this clonotype: What it recognizes is unknown.

Between the trimmed V and J ends, which lost 3 bases and 3 bases, there was a span of 15 bases. The CDR3 sequence is 16 residues long. The germline CDR1 and CDR2 sequences are KGHSH and LQKENI. When the RNA was reverse transcribed, random hexamers were used with an input of about 0.5 to 1 ug. TCRdb itself ran the immunoSEQ multiplex PCR reads through MiXCR, one entry per CDR3 protein. The sample consists of fewer than 200,000 distinct CDR3 sequences, 90% to 95% of them appearing once. CD8+ and CD4+ T cells from blood underwent TCR beta sequencing, which was carried out in a high-throughput format. The receptor comes from a human donor with Susac syndrome. Specimen: CD4+ T cells from PBMCs. The rearrangement uses TRBV18 and TRBJ2-4; D is perhaps TRBD2 (6 bases). The CDR3 coding sequence is TGTGCCAGCTCACCGGACGGGAGTGGGGTCAAAAACATTCAGTACTTC. As protein: CASSPDGSGVKNIQYF. The full variable domain, rest sourced from reference TRBV18 and TRBJ2-4, is NAGVMQNPRHLVRRRGQEARLRCSPMKGHSHVYWYRQLPEEGLKFMVYLQKENIIDESGMPKERFSAEFPKEGPSILRIQQVVRGDSAAYFCASSPDGSGVKNIQYFGAGTRLSVL.